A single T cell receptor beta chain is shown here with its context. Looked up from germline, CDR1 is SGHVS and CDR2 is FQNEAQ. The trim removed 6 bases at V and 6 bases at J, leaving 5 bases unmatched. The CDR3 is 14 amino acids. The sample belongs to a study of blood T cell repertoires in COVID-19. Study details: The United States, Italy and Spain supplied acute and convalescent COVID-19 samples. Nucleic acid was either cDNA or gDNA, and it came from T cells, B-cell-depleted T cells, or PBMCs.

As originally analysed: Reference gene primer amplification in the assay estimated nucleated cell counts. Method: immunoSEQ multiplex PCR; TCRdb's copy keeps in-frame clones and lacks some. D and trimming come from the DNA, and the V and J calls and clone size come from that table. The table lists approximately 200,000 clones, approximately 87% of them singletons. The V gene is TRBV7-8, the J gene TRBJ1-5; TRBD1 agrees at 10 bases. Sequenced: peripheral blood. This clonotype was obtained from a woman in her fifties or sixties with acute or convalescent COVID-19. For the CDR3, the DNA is TGTGCCAGCAGACGGGACAGGGGTCCTCAGCCCCAGCATTTT. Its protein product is CASRRDRGPQPQHF.